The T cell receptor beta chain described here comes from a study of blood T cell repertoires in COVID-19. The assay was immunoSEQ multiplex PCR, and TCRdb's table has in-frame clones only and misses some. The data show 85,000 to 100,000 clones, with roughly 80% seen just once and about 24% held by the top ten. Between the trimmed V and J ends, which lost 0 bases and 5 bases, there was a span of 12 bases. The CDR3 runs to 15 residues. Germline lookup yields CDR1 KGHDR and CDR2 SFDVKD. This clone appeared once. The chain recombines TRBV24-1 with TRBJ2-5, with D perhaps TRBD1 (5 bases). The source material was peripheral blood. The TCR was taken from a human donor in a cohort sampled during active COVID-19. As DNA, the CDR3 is TGTGCCACCAGTGATTTGTCAGGGTTGGGTGAGACCCAGTACTTC. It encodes CATSDLSGLGETQYF.